The 18 T cell receptor beta chains given below trace back to one sample, sequenced in a study of Graves' ophthalmopathy and Graves' hyperthyroidism. TCR beta CDR3 amplification used RNA transcripts. The first round was an RT-PCR with HTBI primers, and the second round was a multiplex PCR. TCRdb re-called the multiplex PCR reads with MiXCR, one entry per CDR3 protein. The repertoire holds 300,000 to 400,000 distinct CDR3 sequences, with roughly 17% as singletons. Sequenced input: peripheral blood. These receptor sequences come from an adult woman with stable Graves' hyperthyroidism.

The V and J genes are TRBV3-1 and TRBJ2-7; D gene ambiguous. Germline V gene lookup returns CDR1 LGHDT and CDR2 YNNKEL (reference sequence). The V end lost 0 bases, the J end lost 4 bases, and 13 bases lay between the germline ends. The CDR3 length is 15 residues. In DNA, the CDR3 is TGTGCCAGCAGCCAAGAACCCGCTAAATCGTACGAGCAGTACTTC. This gives the protein CASSQEPAKSYEQYF.

This clonotype has at least ten counts. This chain joins TRBV2 and TRBJ1-6; D not resolved. This CDR3 contains 15 residues. Trimming left V 7 bases short and J 5 bases short, with 15 bases between. CDR1 SNHLY and CDR2 FYNNEI come from the germline V gene. Here the CDR3 reads CASTAAPTHNSPLHF. CDR3 bases: TGTGCCAGCACAGCCGCCCCTACGCATAATTCACCCCTCCACTTT.

This clonotype was detected many times. The gene calls are TRBV7-2 and TRBJ2-5; 7 bases are shared with TRBD1. J was trimmed by 10 bases and V by 5 bases; bases with no gene match: 7. The CDR3 runs to 12 residues. In germline, CDR1 is SGHTA, CDR2 FQGNSA. CDR3 coding DNA: TGTGCCAGCAGCACCCGACAGGGCCTCCAGTACTTC. Its protein product is CASSTRQGLQYF.

This clonotype came up many times. V and J are TRBV2 and TRBJ2-2; D remains ambiguous. Germline V gene sequence: CDR1 SNHLY, CDR2 FYNNEI. With 10 bases removed from V and 6 bases from J, the gap between germline ends came to 15 bases. This CDR3 is built from 13 residues. CDR3 in DNA: TGTGCCAACGGTGTCAGCGCCCCCGGGGAGCTGTTTTTT. This sequence encodes CANGVSAPGELFF.

This clonotype was seen repeatedly, ten times or more. The chain has TRBV5-6 and TRBJ1-2; TRBD1 is a possible D gene (6 bases). V was shortened by 5 bases and J by 4 bases, with 12 bases between the two germline ends. Germline lookup yields CDR1 SGHDT and CDR2 YYEEEE. The length of the CDR3 is 13 residues. CDR3 sequence reads: CASSLQGSYGYTF. DNA of the CDR3: TGTGCCAGCAGTCTACAGGGAAGCTATGGCTACACCTTC. The full variable domain, in which reference TRBV5-6 and TRBJ1-2 provide the parts outside the CDR3, is DAGVTQSPTHLIKTRGQQVTLRCSPKSGHDTVSWYQQALGQGPQFIFQYYEEEERQRGNFPDRFSGHQFPNYSSELNVNALLLGDSALYLCASSLQGSYGYTFGSGTRLTVV.

The CDR3 loop reads CSAPPSGGGNQPQHF. The CDR3 nucleotides read TGCAGTGCTCCCCCAAGTGGGGGGGGCAATCAGCCCCAGCATTTT. The rearrangement links TRBV20-1 to TRBJ1-5, with a weak D call TRBD1 (5 bases). Looked up from germline, CDR1 is DFQATT and CDR2 is SNEGSKA (reference sequence). CDR3 length: 15 residues. The V end was cut by 5 bases, the J end by 2 bases, with 16 bases between.

To note about this clonotype: This may come from a read error, since a much larger clone is one base off. In DNA form, the CDR3 reads TGTGCCTGGAGTGTACCGGGACAGGGGACTCTAGCCAAAGACATTCAGTACTTC. It codes for CAWSVPGQGTLAKDIQYF. This rearrangement joins TRBV30 to TRBJ2-4, with 10 nucleotides matching TRBD1. The CDR3 runs 18 residues. Germline assignment: CDR1 GTSNPN and CDR2 SVGIG (reference sequence).

The J gene is TRBJ2-7, the V gene TRBV20-1, with no clear D. CDR1 DFQATT and CDR2 SNEGSKA come from the germline V gene (reference sequence). The CDR3 is 13 residues long. The V end was cut by 4 bases, the J end by 0 bases, with 10 bases between. Written as DNA, the CDR3 is TGCAGTGCTATGCTCAGCTACTCCTACGAGCAGTACTTC. Protein sequence: CSAMLSYSYEQYF.

The chain joins TRBV20-1 to TRBJ1-1; D is undetermined. CDR1 is DFQATT, CDR2 SNEGSKA, per germline (reference sequence). Trimming cost V 6 bases and J 4 bases, with 12 bases left between them. CDR3 length equals 12 residues. CDR3 nucleotide sequence: TGCAGTGCAGGGAAATTGGCCACTGAAGCTTTCTTT. Translated, it gives CSAGKLATEAFF.

Ten or more counts support this clonotype. This chain joins TRBV28 and TRBJ1-5; no definite D call. The CDR3 contains 14 residues. V was cut by 4 bases and J by 0 bases, with 7 bases left in between. CDR1 is MDHEN, CDR2 SYDVKM, per germline. CDR3 sequence reads: CASSSGVSNQPQHF. The CDR3 coding sequence is TGTGCCAGCAGTTCGGGAGTTAGCAATCAGCCCCAGCATTTT.

In DNA, the CDR3 is TGTGCCAGCAGCTTGCCTAGACTCCGCTCCTACGAGCAGTACTTC. Amino acid sequence: CASSLPRLRSYEQYF. The chain couples TRBV5-5 to TRBJ2-7; D remains ambiguous. Germline CDR1 SGHKS, CDR2 YYEKEE (reference sequence). V was pared by 1 base and J by 0 bases, with 11 bases between. The CDR3 has 15 amino acids.

This clonotype was recorded at least ten times. The rearrangement links TRBV29-1 to TRBJ1-1; TRBD1 is a possible D gene (5 bases). Per germline, CDR1 SQVTM and CDR2 ANQGSEA. Trimming took 6 bases from V and 0 from J, leaving 11 bases between them. There are 13 residues in the CDR3. The CDR3 nucleotides are TGCAGCGTCTACAGGCGCCTGAACACTGAAGCTTTCTTT. Its protein product is CSVYRRLNTEAFF.

The CDR3 region has the DNA TGTGCCAGCAGCTTCCTCCGTGTCGGGGAGCTGTTTTTT. Translated, it gives CASSFLRVGELFF. The chain joins TRBV12-3 or TRBV12-4 to TRBJ2-2; D is unclear. Deletions cut 6 bases from V and 7 bases from J, with 12 bases between. The CDR3 length is 13 residues.

This clonotype was picked up many times. The V and J genes are TRBV10-3 and TRBJ1-3; D unresolved. Germline CDR1 reads ENHRY; CDR2 reads SYGVKD. V was shortened by 0 bases and J by 4 bases, with 7 bases between the two germline ends. The CDR3 sequence is 14 residues long. CDR3 coding DNA: TGTGCCATCAGTGAGTCTTGGGAAGGAAACACCATATATTTT. As protein: CAISESWEGNTIYF.

This clonotype showed up just once. At one end, the junction sequence differs from germline, possibly due to a read error. The chain is built from TRBV12-3 or TRBV12-4 and TRBJ1-1; TRBD1 is a possible D gene (6 bases). CDR3 length: 11 residues. The CDR3 here is CASSLTQGLEF. The CDR3 DNA reads as TGTGCCAGCAGTTTAACTCAGGGGCTAGAGTTT.

This clonotype was seen repeatedly, ten times or more. The CDR3 DNA is TGTGCCATCAGTGCCCGGGACAGGGGGTTCTACGAGCAGTACTTC. This gives the protein CAISARDRGFYEQYF. The chain is built from TRBV10-3 and TRBJ2-7, with 11 nucleotides matching TRBD1. Trimming at V came to 4 bases and at J to 3 bases, leaving 5 bases not matched to a gene. Looked up from germline, CDR1 is ENHRY and CDR2 is SYGVKD. The CDR3 spans 15 residues.

This clonotype has a count of ten or more. The V and J genes are TRBV10-3 and TRBJ2-7, with 8 bases that match TRBD1. V dropped 3 bases and J dropped 6; count of bases not matched to a gene: 7. The CDR3 spans 14 residues. Germline V lookup: CDR1 ENHRY, CDR2 SYGVKD. The CDR3 DNA is TGTGCCATCAGTGAATTAACAGGGGGAGTCGAGCAGTACTTC. This encodes CAISELTGGVEQYF.

This clonotype came up a few times. The rearrangement uses TRBV10-3 and TRBJ2-4; D is undetermined. Germline CDR1 reads ENHRY; CDR2 reads SYGVKD. V was trimmed by 2 bases and J by 5 bases, leaving 10 bases between them. The CDR3 covers 14 residues. The CDR3 sequence: CAISETGRQNIQYF. Written as DNA, the CDR3 is TGTGCCATCAGTGAGACCGGACGTCAAAACATTCAGTACTTC.